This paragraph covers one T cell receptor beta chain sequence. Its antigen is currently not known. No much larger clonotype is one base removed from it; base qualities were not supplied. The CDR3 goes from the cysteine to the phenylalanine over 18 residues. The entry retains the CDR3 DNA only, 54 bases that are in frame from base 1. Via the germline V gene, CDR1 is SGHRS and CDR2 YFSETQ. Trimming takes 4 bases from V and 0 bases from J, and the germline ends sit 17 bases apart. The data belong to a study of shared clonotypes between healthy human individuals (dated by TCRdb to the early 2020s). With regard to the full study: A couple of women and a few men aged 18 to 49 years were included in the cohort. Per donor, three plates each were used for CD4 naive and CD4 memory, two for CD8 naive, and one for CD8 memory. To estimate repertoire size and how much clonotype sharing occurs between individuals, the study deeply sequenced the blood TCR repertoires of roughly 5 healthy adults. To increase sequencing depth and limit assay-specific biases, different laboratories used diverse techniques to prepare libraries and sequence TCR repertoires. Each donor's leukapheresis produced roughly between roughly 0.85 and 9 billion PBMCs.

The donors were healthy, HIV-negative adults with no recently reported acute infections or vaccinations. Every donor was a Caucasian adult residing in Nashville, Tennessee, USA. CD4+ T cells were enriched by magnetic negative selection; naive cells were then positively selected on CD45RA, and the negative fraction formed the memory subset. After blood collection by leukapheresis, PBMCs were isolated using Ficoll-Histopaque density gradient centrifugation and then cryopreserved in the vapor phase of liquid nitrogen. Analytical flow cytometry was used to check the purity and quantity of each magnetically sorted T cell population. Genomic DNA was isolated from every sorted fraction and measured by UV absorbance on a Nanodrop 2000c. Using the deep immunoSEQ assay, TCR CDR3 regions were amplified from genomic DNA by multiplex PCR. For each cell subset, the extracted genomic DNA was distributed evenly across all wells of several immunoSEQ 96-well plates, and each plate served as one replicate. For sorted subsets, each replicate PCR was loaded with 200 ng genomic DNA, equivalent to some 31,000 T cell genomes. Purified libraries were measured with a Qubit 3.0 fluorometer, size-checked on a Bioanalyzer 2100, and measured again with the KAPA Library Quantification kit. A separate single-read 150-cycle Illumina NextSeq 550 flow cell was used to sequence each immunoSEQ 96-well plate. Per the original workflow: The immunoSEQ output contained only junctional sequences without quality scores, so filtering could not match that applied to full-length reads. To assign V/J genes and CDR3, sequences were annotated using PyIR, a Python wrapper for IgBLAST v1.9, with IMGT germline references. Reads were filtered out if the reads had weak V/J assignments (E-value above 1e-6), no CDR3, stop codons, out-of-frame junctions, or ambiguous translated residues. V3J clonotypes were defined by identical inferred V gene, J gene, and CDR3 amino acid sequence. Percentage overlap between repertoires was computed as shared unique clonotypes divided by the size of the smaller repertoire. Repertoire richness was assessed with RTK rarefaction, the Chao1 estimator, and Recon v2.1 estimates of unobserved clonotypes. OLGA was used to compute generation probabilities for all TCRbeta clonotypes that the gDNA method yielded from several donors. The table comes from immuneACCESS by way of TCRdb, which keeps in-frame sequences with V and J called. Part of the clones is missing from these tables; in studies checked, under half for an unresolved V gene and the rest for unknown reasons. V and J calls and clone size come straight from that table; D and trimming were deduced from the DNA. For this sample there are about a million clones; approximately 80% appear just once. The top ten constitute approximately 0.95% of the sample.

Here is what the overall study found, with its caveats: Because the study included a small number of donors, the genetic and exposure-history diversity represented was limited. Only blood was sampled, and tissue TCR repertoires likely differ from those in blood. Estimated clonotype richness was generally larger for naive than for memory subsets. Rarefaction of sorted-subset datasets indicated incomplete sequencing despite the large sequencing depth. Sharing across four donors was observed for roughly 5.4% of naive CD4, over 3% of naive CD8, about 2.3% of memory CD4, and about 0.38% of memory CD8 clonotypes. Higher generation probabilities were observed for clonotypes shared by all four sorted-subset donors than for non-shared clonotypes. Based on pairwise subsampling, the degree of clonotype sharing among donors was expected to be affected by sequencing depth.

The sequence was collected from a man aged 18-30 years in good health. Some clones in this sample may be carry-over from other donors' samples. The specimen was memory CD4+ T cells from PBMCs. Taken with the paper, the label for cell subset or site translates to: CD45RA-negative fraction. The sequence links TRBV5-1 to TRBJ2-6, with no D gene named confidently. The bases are TGCGCCAGCAGCATCTTTGGACGGTCAAGCTCTGGGGCCAACGTCCTGACTTTC. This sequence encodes CASSIFGRSSSGANVLTF.